These T cell receptor beta chains were read from a single sample in a study of PD-1 blockade in classical Hodgkin lymphoma. The data were produced by immunoSEQ multiplex PCR, yet TCRdb's version contains in-frame clones alone and is incomplete. Of approximately 99,000 clones listed, about 89% are singletons. Sequencing was performed on peripheral blood mononuclear cells (PBMCs), taken before the second cycle of nivolumab. The receptors were gathered from a human donor with classical Hodgkin lymphoma. CDR3s include the opening cysteine and the closing phenylalanine or tryptophan. Fields, in order: D gene, V gene, J gene, clone size, CDR3 DNA, CDR3 protein. A D gene is named only where the DNA matches it firmly. Only some rows state a clone size, as once, few, many or a class for expanded clones.

NA	TRBV29-1	TRBJ2-5	NA	TGCAGCGCAGATTCCGGTGCTCAAGAGACCCAGTACTTC	CSADSGAQETQYF
TRBD2	TRBV15	TRBJ2-2	NA	TGTGCCACCAGCAGAGATTTTCGGGGTAGCGGGAGTCCGGCCGGGGAGCTGTTTTTT	CATSRDFRGSGSPAGELFF
TRBD2	TRBV19	TRBJ2-2	NA	TGTGCCAGTAGTATGGGACTAGCGGGATTAGAAACCGGGGAGCTGTTTTTT	CASSMGLAGLETGELFF
NA	TRBV7-9	TRBJ1-4	NA	TGTGCCAGCCAGGGGCTTAAAAATGAAAAACTGTTTTTT	CASQGLKNEKLFF
NA	TRBV5-6	TRBJ1-1	NA	TGTGCCAGCAGCTACGAAGGGGAGGGCGACACTGAAGCTTTCTTT	CASSYEGEGDTEAFF
NA	TRBV11-2	TRBJ1-1	NA	TGTGCCAGCAGCACTTCTTGGGGTAACACTGAAGCTTTCTTT	CASSTSWGNTEAFF
NA	TRBV11-2	TRBJ2-5	few	TGTGCCAGCAGCCCCCCAGTAGAAGAGACCCAGTACTTC	CASSPPVEETQYF
NA	TRBV6-1	TRBJ2-4	few	TGTGCCAGCAGTGCCCGTAACAGAGTCCAAAACATTCAGTACTTC	CASSARNRVQNIQYF
TRBD2	TRBV7-9	TRBJ2-7	NA	TGTGCCAGCCGACTAGCGGGAATACTCCCCCGCTCCTACGAGCAGTACTTC	CASRLAGILPRSYEQYF
TRBD1	TRBV15	TRBJ2-7	NA	TGTGCCACCAGCAGAGTGACAGGGGGCGCCTACGAGCAGTACTTC	CATSRVTGGAYEQYF
TRBD2	TRBV4-1	TRBJ2-7	NA	TGCGCCAGCAGCCAAGGGGGACTAGCGGAACCCTACGAGCAGTACTTC	CASSQGGLAEPYEQYF
TRBD2	TRBV5-1	TRBJ2-1	NA	TGCGCCAGCAGCCAGCGGGACTCGTTGTACAATGAGCAGTTCTTC	CASSQRDSLYNEQFF
NA	TRBV7-2	TRBJ1-3	NA	TGTGCCAGCAGAGGGACTTCCTCTGGAAACACCATATATTTT	CASRGTSSGNTIYF
NA	TRBV18	TRBJ1-2	once	TGTGCCAGCTCACCAACCTCCCGATCACAGGGATATGGCTACACCTTC	CASSPTSRSQGYGYTF
TRBD2	TRBV4-3	TRBJ2-7	NA	TGCGCCAGCAGCCCCGGACTAGCGGGAGACGAGCAGTACTTC	CASSPGLAGDEQYF
TRBD1	TRBV27	TRBJ2-1	NA	TGTGCCAGCCGGACAGGGTCGTCCTACAATGAGCAGTTCTTC	CASRTGSSYNEQFF